The sequence of this T cell receptor (beta chain) was determined in a study of Ad26.COV2.S vaccination and SARS-CoV-2 variants. Study-wide background: By the intramuscular route, Ad26.COV2.S was given once, or twice 56 days apart. The study's findings and limits: Vaccine recipients had higher spike-specific TCR breadth than placebo recipients. Vaccine recipients and placebo recipients showed similar non-spike TCR breadth.

As to treatment: roughly 18 received Ad26.COV2.S at low or high dose, single or two shots; about 5 received placebo; per-sample allocation not given. Day 63 after the first injection of vaccine or placebo was the sampling time. Expression of Wuhan-strain SARS-CoV-2 spike came from the Ad26 vector that formed the vaccine. The CDR3 length is 17 residues. V dropped 5 bases and J dropped 0 bases, with 17 bases sitting between them. Germline V gene lookup returns CDR1 SGHTA and CDR2 FQGNSA. TCRdb keeps only in-frame clones here, not all; method: immunoSEQ multiplex PCR. The sample lists about 680,000 clones; roughly nine tenths were seen once. Notes on this clone: The antigen is undetermined.

The V gene is TRBV7-2, the J gene TRBJ2-4; TRBD2 is a possible D gene (7 bases). The receptor was derived from a person aged 18-60 years who received the Ad26.COV2.S COVID-19 vaccine or a placebo. This material consisted of peripheral blood, taken in a trial of Ad26.COV2.S vaccine versus placebo. The CDR3 DNA is TGTGCCAGCAGCCCTACGGGGAGGGGGGTAGCCAAAAACATTCAGTACTTC. Residues: CASSPTGRGVAKNIQYF.